This T cell receptor (beta chain) was captured by sequencing in a study of cytomegalovirus exposure and HLA in healthy donors. With 60 Vbeta and 13 Jbeta primers, the PCR was carried out. Original processing methods: As a later analysis found, there were tens of millions of unique TCR beta chains, of which around 9.9 million were shared. Data came from immunoSEQ multiplex PCR; TCRdb stores just in-frame clones and leaves some out. V and J calls plus clone size are reproduced from that table; the DNA served to infer D and trimming. Of about 97,000 clones in the sample, approximately 71% were seen once. V shed 2 bases and J 5 bases; nucleotides not matched to a gene: 9. Germline loops: CDR1 SGDLS, CDR2 YYNGEE. The length of the CDR3 is 16 residues. Study observations and caveats: Investigators reported around 150 TCR beta chains as tied to cytomegalovirus. In vitro data verified three CMV-associated chains as specific for CMV antigens.

Worth noting for this clone: Its matching antigen is unknown.

Sequencing used PBMCs. This receptor was obtained from a male donor in good health and CMV-seropositive. This sequence joins TRBV9 and TRBJ2-3; 9 nucleotides agree with TRBD2. As DNA, the CDR3 is TGTGCCAGCAGCGTTCGCGCGGGAGGGCCTAGAGATACGCAGTATTTT. Its protein product is CASSVRAGGPRDTQYF.